This section outlines one T cell receptor (beta chain) sequence together with its context. The antigen is unknown. This specimen comes from a study of T cell responses to AZD1222 COVID-19 vaccine. Whole-study results and caveats: Vaccine-related CD4 TCRs covered spike, predominating at 160-218 and 743-854. Clonal diversity may have been underestimated, and the donors were mostly white British, with more females than males. Researchers took repertoire samples only after the peak T cell response had come. Two doses of AZD1222 preceded a rise in Spike-specific TCR breadth and depth.

Assay used: immunoSEQ multiplex PCR; TCRdb lists only in-frame clones, some missing. The sample consists of just over 95,000 clones, around 90% of them appearing once. Trimming pared 0 bases from V and 0 bases from J, leaving 13 bases between. CDR1 and CDR2 from the germline V gene are SGHRS and YFSETQ. This CDR3 contains 16 residues. The V gene is TRBV5-1, the J gene TRBJ2-7, with D perhaps TRBD1 (5 bases). This specimen was peripheral blood, taken on day 0 of AZD1222 vaccination. The sequence came from an adult in good health. The CDR3 coding sequence is TGCGCCAGCAGCTTGGATGGGGCTTCGAGCTCCTACGAGCAGTACTTC. Protein sequence: CASSLDGASSSYEQYF.